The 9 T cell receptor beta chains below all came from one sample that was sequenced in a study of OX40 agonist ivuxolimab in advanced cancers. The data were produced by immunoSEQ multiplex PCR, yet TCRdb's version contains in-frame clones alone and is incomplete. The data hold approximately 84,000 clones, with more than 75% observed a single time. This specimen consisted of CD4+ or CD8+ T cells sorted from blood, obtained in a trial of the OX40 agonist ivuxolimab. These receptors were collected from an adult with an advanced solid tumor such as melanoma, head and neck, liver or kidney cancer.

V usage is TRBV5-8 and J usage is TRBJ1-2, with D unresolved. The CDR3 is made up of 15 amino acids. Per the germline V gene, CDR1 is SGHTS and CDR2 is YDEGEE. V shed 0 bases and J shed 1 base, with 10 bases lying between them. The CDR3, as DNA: TGTGCCAGCAGCTTGGTTTCCGGAAGTAACTATGGCTACACCTTC. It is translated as CASSLVSGSNYGYTF. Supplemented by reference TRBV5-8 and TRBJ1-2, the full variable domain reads EAGVTQSPTHLIKTRGQQATLRCSPISGHTSVYWYQQALGLGLQFLLWYDEGEERNRGNFPPRFSGRQFPNYSSELNVNALELEDSALYLCASSLVSGSNYGYTFGSGTRLTVV.

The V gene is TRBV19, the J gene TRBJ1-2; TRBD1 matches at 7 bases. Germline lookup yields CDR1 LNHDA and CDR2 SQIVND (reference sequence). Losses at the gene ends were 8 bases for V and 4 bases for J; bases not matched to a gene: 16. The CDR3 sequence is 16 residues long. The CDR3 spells CASWGGNRGIVYGYTF. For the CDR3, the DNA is TGTGCCAGTTGGGGGGGAAACAGGGGTATCGTCTATGGCTACACCTTC.

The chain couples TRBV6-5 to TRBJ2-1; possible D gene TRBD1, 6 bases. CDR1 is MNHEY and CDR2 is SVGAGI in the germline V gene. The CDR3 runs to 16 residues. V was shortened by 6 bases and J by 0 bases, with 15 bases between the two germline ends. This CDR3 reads CASSYLGGFSYNEQFF. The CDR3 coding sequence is TGTGCCAGCAGCTACCTAGGGGGTTTCTCCTACAATGAGCAGTTCTTC.

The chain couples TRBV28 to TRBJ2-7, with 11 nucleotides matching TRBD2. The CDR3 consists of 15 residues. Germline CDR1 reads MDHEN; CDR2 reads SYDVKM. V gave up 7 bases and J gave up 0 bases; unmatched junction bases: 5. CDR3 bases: TGTGCCAGCACCCTTCTAGCGGGGGGCTCCTACGAGCAGTACTTC. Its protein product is CASTLLAGGSYEQYF.

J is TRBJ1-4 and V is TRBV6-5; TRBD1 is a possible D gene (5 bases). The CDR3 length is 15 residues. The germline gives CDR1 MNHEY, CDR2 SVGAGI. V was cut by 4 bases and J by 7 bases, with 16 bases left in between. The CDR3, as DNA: TGTGCCAGCAGTTTAGCGTTGGGGGGAGGTGAAAAACTGTTTTTT. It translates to CASSLALGGGEKLFF.

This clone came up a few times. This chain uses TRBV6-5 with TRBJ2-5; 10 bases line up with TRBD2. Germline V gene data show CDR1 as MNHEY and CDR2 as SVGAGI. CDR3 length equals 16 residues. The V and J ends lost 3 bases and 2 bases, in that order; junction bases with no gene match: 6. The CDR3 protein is CASSYYSGGPQETQYF. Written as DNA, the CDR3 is TGTGCCAGCAGTTATTATAGCGGGGGGCCGCAAGAGACCCAGTACTTC.

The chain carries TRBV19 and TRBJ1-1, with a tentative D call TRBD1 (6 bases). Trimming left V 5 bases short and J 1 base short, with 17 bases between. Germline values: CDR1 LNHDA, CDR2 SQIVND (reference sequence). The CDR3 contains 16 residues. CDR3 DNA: TGTGCCAGTAGTCCCAGGGAGGGGGAACGGAACACTGAAGCTTTCTTT. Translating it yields CASSPREGERNTEAFF.

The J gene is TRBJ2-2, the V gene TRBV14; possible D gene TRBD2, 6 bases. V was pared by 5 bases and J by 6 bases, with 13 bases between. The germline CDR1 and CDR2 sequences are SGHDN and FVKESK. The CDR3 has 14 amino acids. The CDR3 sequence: CASSKNPGAGELFF. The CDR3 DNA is TGTGCCAGCAGCAAAAACCCGGGGGCCGGGGAGCTGTTTTTT. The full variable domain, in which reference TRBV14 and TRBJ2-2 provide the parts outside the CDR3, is EAGVTQFPSHSVIEKGQTVTLRCDPISGHDNLYWYRRVMGKEIKFLLHFVKESKQDESGMPNNRFLAERTGGTYSTLKVQPAELEDSGVYFCASSKNPGAGELFFGEGSRLTVL.

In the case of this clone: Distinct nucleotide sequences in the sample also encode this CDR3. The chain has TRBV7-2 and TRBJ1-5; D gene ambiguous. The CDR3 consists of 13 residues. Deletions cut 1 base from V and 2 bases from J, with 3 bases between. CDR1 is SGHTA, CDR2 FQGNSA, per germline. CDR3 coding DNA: TGTGCCAGCAGCTTAGGGCGCAATCAGCCCCAGCATTTT. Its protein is CASSLGRNQPQHF.